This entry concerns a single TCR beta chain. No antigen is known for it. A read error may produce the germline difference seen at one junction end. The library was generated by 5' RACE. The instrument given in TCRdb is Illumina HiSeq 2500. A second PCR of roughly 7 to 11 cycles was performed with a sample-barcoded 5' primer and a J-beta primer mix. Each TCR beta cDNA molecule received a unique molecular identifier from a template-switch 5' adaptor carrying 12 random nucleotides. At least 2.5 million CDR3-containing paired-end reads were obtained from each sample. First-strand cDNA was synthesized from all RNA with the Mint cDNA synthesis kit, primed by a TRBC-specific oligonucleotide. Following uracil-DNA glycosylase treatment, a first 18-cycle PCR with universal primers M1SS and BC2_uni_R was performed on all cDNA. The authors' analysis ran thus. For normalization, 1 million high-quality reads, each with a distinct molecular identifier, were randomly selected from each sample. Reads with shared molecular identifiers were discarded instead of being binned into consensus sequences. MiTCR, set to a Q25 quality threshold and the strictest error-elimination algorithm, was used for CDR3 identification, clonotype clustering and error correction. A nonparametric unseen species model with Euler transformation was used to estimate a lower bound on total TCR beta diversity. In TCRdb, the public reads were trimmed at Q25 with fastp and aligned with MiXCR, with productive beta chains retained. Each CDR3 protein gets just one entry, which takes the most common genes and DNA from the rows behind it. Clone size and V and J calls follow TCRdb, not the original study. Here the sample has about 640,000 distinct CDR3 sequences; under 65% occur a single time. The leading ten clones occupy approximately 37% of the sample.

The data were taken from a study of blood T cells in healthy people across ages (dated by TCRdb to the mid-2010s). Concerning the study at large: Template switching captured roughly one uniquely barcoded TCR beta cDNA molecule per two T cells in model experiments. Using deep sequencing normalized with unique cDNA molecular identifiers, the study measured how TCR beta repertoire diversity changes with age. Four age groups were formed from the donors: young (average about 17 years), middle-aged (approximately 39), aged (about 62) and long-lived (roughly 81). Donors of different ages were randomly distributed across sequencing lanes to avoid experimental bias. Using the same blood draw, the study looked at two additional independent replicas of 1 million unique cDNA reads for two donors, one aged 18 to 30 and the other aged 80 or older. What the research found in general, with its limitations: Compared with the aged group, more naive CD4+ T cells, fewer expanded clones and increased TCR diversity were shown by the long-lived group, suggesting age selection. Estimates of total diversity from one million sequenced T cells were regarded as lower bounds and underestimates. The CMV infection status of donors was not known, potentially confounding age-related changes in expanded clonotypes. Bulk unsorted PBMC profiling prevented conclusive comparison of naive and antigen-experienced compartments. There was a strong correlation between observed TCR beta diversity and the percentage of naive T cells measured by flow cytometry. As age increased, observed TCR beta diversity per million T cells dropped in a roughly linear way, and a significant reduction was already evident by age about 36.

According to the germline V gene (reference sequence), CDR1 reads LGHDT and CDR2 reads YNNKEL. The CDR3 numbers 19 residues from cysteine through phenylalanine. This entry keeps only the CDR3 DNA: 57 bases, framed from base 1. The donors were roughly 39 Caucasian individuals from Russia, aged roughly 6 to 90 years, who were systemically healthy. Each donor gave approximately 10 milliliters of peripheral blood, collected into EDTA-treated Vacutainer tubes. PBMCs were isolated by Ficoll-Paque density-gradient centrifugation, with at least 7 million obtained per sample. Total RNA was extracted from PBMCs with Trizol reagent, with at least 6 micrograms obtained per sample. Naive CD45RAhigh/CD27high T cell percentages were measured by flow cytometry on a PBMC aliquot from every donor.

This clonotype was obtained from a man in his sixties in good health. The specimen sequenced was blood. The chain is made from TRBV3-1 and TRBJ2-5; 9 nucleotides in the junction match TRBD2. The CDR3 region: CASGQVGPLAGALQETQYF. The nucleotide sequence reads TGTGCCAGCGGCCAAGTTGGTCCTTTAGCGGGGGCCCTCCAAGAGACCCAGTACTTC.